These 17 T cell receptor beta chains originate from one sample sequenced in a study of lung T cells in sarcoidosis with Löfgren's syndrome. Via MiXCR, TCRdb re-called the reads, giving one row per CDR3 protein. The table lists approximately 19,000 distinct CDR3 sequences, about a fifth of them singletons. Material: CD4+ T cells from PBMCs. The receptors come from a human donor with sarcoidosis (Löfgren's syndrome or another form), or a control subject (not recorded which).

Judged by abundance, this clonotype is medium-sized. V usage is TRBV6-2 or TRBV6-3 and J usage is TRBJ2-1, with D uncertain. V was cut by 7 bases and J by 3 bases, with 16 bases left in between. Germline V gene lookup returns CDR1 MNHEY and CDR2 SVGEGT. The CDR3 has 15 amino acids. This CDR3 reads CASNPDGPLYNEQFF. CDR3 bases: TGTGCCAGCAACCCGGACGGACCCCTCTACAATGAGCAGTTCTTC.

This clonotype was detected ten times or more. The V gene is TRBV12-3 or TRBV12-4, the J gene TRBJ2-3; 10 positions agree with TRBD2. The V gene end was trimmed by 3 bases and the J gene end by 0 bases; junction bases not matched to a gene: 9. The CDR3 sequence is 18 residues long. The CDR3 DNA reads TGTGCCAGCAGTTTCTGGGCTAGCGGGGGCTATAGCACAGATACGCAGTATTTT. Its translation is CASSFWASGGYSTDTQYF.

On this clonotype itself: Mismatch with germline at one junction end may stem from a read error. This chain connects TRBV12-3 or TRBV12-4 to TRBJ1-4; D gene ambiguous. The CDR3 is made up of 14 amino acids. CDR3: CASSLGSLGEKLFF. In DNA, the CDR3 is TGTGCCAGCAGTCTCGGATCTCTGGGCGAAAAACTGTTCTTT.

This clonotype has a count of ten or more. This chain links TRBV7-2 with TRBJ2-3, with unresolved D. Per the germline V gene, CDR1 is SGHTA and CDR2 is FQGNSA. This CDR3 spans 11 amino acids. V lost 5 bases, J lost 6 bases, and 6 bases lay in between. The CDR3 sequence: CASSAADTQYF. As DNA, the CDR3 is TGTGCCAGCAGCGCTGCCGATACGCAGTATTTT.

CDR3 nucleotides: TGTGCCAGTAGTATGAGTGGGAAAATGGACACTGAAGCTTTCTTT. Amino acids: CASSMSGKMDTEAFF. The chain is built from TRBV19 and TRBJ1-1; D uncertain. Trimming pared 3 bases from V and 3 bases from J, leaving 14 bases between. The CDR3 contains 15 residues. The germline CDR1 and CDR2 sequences are LNHDA and SQIVND (reference sequence).

This clonotype is classed as medium-sized. This chain uses TRBV6-1 with TRBJ1-1; a weak D match, TRBD1 (5 bases). Trimming stripped 5 bases from V and 0 bases from J, with 7 bases between. From germline, CDR1 is MNHNS and CDR2 SASEGT. The length of the CDR3 is 13 residues. CDR3 protein: CASSPTVNTEAFF. The CDR3 DNA follows: TGTGCCAGCAGTCCGACAGTGAACACTGAAGCTTTCTTT.

This clonotype was seen ten or more times. The chain couples TRBV18 to TRBJ2-1; TRBD2 aligns across 7 bases. CDR3 length: 16 amino acids. Germline CDR1 is KGHSH and CDR2 is LQKENI. J lost 10 bases, V lost 2 bases, and 14 bases had no gene match. In nucleotides, the CDR3 is TGTGCCAGCTCACCAGAGGGACTACCAATGGTAGGAGAGCAGTTCTTC. This gives the protein CASSPEGLPMVGEQFF.

This clonotype was seen many times. The genes are TRBV28 and TRBJ1-1; TRBD1 matches 7 bases. V dropped 7 bases and J dropped 0; count of bases not matched to a gene: 8. Germline V gives CDR1 MDHEN, CDR2 SYDVKM. This CDR3 region has 15 residues. CDR3 DNA: TGTGCCAGCAACCGACCAGGGGGGTTGAACACTGAAGCTTTCTTT. This translates into CASNRPGGLNTEAFF.

In its sample, this clonotype was seen many times. The chain links TRBV20-1 to TRBJ1-3, with TRBD1 matching over 9 bases. The germline V gene encodes CDR1 DFQATT and CDR2 SNEGSKA (reference sequence). CDR3 size: 14 residues. V shed 3 bases and J 6 bases; nucleotides not matched to a gene: 6. CDR3 DNA: TGCAGTGCTAGTCCCGGGACAGGGAAAAACACCATATATTTT. Translating it yields CSASPGTGKNTIYF.

This clonotype was observed at least ten times. In nucleotides, the CDR3 is TGCGCCAGCAGCAGAAATAGCGGGAGGGCTAGGAATGAGCAGTTCTTC. Protein: CASSRNSGRARNEQFF. The chain has TRBV5-1 and TRBJ2-1, with 11 bases matching TRBD2. CDR1 is SGHRS and CDR2 is YFSETQ in the germline V gene. The CDR3 totals 16 residues. V lost 4 bases and J lost 7; bases outside the gene matches: 10. Full variable domain (outside the CDR3, taken from reference TRBV5-1 and TRBJ2-1): KAGVTQTPRYLIKTRGQQVTLSCSPISGHRSVSWYQQTPGQGLQFLFEYFSETQRNKGNFPGRFSGRQFSNSRSEMNVSTLELGDSALYLCASSRNSGRARNEQFFGPGTRLTVL.

This clonotype is deemed medium-sized. The rearrangement joins TRBV15 to TRBJ2-3, with TRBD2 identical over 7 bases. This CDR3 has 17 residues. Trimming removed 1 base from V and 0 bases from J; junction bases left unmatched: 7. Per germline, CDR1 LNHNV and CDR2 YYDKDF (reference sequence). The CDR3 DNA sequence: TGTGCCACCAGCAGAGGAGGCGGGAGTACTAGCACAGATACGCAGTATTTT. As protein: CATSRGGGSTSTDTQYF.

This clonotype was observed many times. This rearrangement joins TRBV19 to TRBJ2-1; TRBD2 matches at 16 bases. Germline CDR1 reads LNHDA; CDR2 reads SQIVND (reference sequence). V dropped 3 bases and J dropped 1; count of bases not matched to a gene: 9. The CDR3 runs to 20 residues. The CDR3 is CASSMMGLAGGGPSYNEQFF. The CDR3 DNA reads as TGTGCCAGTAGTATGATGGGACTAGCGGGAGGGGGACCTTCCTACAATGAGCAGTTCTTC. Supplemented by reference TRBV19 and TRBJ2-1, the full variable domain reads DGGITQSPKYLFRKEGQNVTLSCEQNLNHDAMYWYRQDPGQGLRLIYYSQIVNDFQKGDIAEGYSVSREKKESFPLTVTSAQKNPTAFYLCASSMMGLAGGGPSYNEQFFGPGTRLTVL.

This clonotype was counted many times. This sequence joins TRBV11-2 and TRBJ2-3, with D hard to call. Trimming cost V 2 bases and J 1 base, with 10 bases left between them. This CDR3 contains 15 residues. Germline CDR1 is SGHAT and CDR2 is FQNNGV. The chain's CDR3 is CASSLLALGTDTQYF. CDR3 bases: TGTGCCAGCAGCTTATTGGCGCTAGGCACAGATACGCAGTATTTT.

This clonotype was seen repeatedly, ten times or more. The chain has TRBV7-8 and TRBJ2-2; 9 bases map to TRBD1. The CDR3 spans 15 residues. The trim removed 3 bases at V and 4 bases at J, leaving 3 bases unmatched. CDR1 and CDR2 (germline): SGHVS, FQNEAQ. CDR3 sequence reads: CASSFRQGGTGELFF. The CDR3 nucleotides read TGTGCCAGCAGCTTCCGACAGGGGGGCACCGGGGAGCTGTTTTTT.

This clonotype has at least ten counts. The V and J genes are TRBV18 and TRBJ2-7; possible D gene TRBD1, 6 bases. Germline V gives CDR1 KGHSH, CDR2 LQKENI. CDR3 size: 15 residues. With 2 bases removed from V and 6 bases from J, the gap between germline ends came to 17 bases. The DNA of the CDR3 is TGTGCCAGCTCACCAGGCCGACAGGCGGATCGCGAGCAGTACTTC. This translates into CASSPGRQADREQYF. Based on the CDR3 plus reference TRBV18 and TRBJ2-7, the full variable domain is NAGVMQNPRHLVRRRGQEARLRCSPMKGHSHVYWYRQLPEEGLKFMVYLQKENIIDESGMPKERFSAEFPKEGPSILRIQQVVRGDSAAYFCASSPGRQADREQYFGPGTRLTVT.

Within the sample, this clonotype is medium-sized. The CDR3 DNA is TGTGCCAGCAGCCCCCGCGAGAGGGTCCGTGAAAAACTGTTTTTT. Amino acids: CASSPRERVREKLFF. The chain links TRBV27 to TRBJ1-4; D not resolved. The CDR3 runs 15 residues. The germline V and J ends were trimmed by 6 bases and 7 bases, with 18 bases remaining between them. Germline V gene sequence: CDR1 MNHEY, CDR2 SMNVEV (reference sequence).

Note on this clonotype: One end of the junction varies from germline; a read error may be responsible. This rearrangement joins TRBV6-1 to TRBJ2-7; D is uncertain. This CDR3 spans 13 amino acids. Germline V lookup: CDR1 MNHNS, CDR2 SASEGT. CDR3 protein: CAGGDAVGYGQYF. The CDR3 DNA reads as TGTGCCGGCGGTGATGCTGTTGGGTACGGGCAGTACTTC.